These 10 T cell receptor beta chains originate from one sample sequenced in a study of blood T cell repertoires in COVID-19. Sequencing used immunoSEQ multiplex PCR; TCRdb keeps in-frame clones, though not all of them. The table has about 43,000 clones, 85% to 90% seen once. The sample comprised peripheral blood. The receptors come from a man in his forties with COVID-19, enrolled during active disease.

The chain is built from TRBV14 and TRBJ1-2, with D perhaps matching TRBD1 (6 bases). This CDR3 is 13 amino acids long. Germline-derived CDR1 and CDR2 are SGHDN and FVKESK. Trimming shortened V by 4 bases and J by 8 bases, and 14 bases separated the two germline ends. In DNA form, the CDR3 reads TGTGCCAGCAGCCCTACCAGGGGTCACGGCTACACCTTC. The encoded protein is CASSPTRGHGYTF.

The chain is built from TRBV7-9 and TRBJ1-2; 8 bases are a match to TRBD1. The V segment lost 5 bases and the J segment 6 bases; nucleotides outside the gene matches: 5. CDR3 length: 13 amino acids. Germline CDR1 is SEHNR and CDR2 is FQNEAQ (reference sequence). CDR3 bases: TGTGCCAGCAGCCGCGGACAGGGCGATGGCTACACCTTC. It translates to CASSRGQGDGYTF. The full variable domain, its missing parts supplied by reference TRBV7-9 and TRBJ1-2, is DTGVSQNPRHKITKRGQNVTFRCDPISEHNRLYWYRQTLGQGPEFLTYFQNEAQLEKSRLLSDRFSAERPKGSFSTLEIQRTEQGDSAMYLCASSRGQGDGYTFGSGTRLTVV.

V is TRBV30 and J is TRBJ2-1; D remains unclear. Trimming took off 1 base at V and 1 base at J, with 2 bases between the two ends. This CDR3 is built from 12 residues. Germline CDR1 and CDR2: GTSNPN and SVGIG (reference sequence). DNA of the CDR3: TGTGCCTGGAGTGCTTCCTACAATGAGCAGTTCTTC. This sequence encodes CAWSASYNEQFF.

The chain employs TRBV3-1 (or the pseudogene TRBV3-2) and TRBJ2-7; 8 nucleotides match TRBD1. Trimming at V came to 4 bases and at J to 2 bases, leaving 7 bases not matched to a gene. The germline V gene encodes CDR1 LGHDT and CDR2 YNNKEL (reference sequence). This CDR3 comprises 15 residues. CDR3 residues: CASSLRQGLAYEQYF. CDR3 bases: TGTGCCAGCAGCCTCAGACAGGGGTTAGCCTACGAGCAGTACTTC.

The chain has TRBV5-1 and TRBJ2-3; 7 nucleotides match TRBD1. Germline V CDR1 and CDR2: SGHRS, YFSETQ. The CDR3 sequence is 14 residues long. V gave up 1 base and J gave up 2 bases; unmatched junction bases: 1. The DNA for the CDR3 is TGCGCCAGCAGCTTGACAGGGGACACAGATACGCAGTATTTT. Residues: CASSLTGDTDTQYF. Full variable domain (remainder filled in from reference TRBV5-1 and TRBJ2-3): KAGVTQTPRYLIKTRGQQVTLSCSPISGHRSVSWYQQTPGQGLQFLFEYFSETQRNKGNFPGRFSGRQFSNSRSEMNVSTLELGDSALYLCASSLTGDTDTQYFGPGTRLTVL.

In nucleotides, the CDR3 is TGTGCCAGTAGTACCCGGGACAGCCTCTCTGGAAACACCATATATTTT. Its translation: CASSTRDSLSGNTIYF. The chain joins TRBV19 to TRBJ1-3; 7 bases line up with TRBD1. The V segment lost 4 bases and the J segment 0 bases; nucleotides outside the gene matches: 6. Germline V CDR1 and CDR2: LNHDA, SQIVND (reference sequence). The CDR3 runs 16 residues.

In this sample, this clone turned up once. The V gene is TRBV19, the J gene TRBJ2-5, with TRBD2 as a possible D gene (6 bases). This CDR3 has 15 residues. Trimming shortened V by 0 bases and J by 4 bases, and 12 bases separated the two germline ends. Germline values: CDR1 LNHDA, CDR2 SQIVND (reference sequence). The CDR3 is CASSIDSTRPETQYF. The CDR3 nucleotides read TGTGCCAGTAGTATAGATTCGACTAGACCAGAGACCCAGTACTTC. Based on the CDR3 plus reference TRBV19 and TRBJ2-5, the full variable domain is DGGITQSPKYLFRKEGQNVTLSCEQNLNHDAMYWYRQDPGQGLRLIYYSQIVNDFQKGDIAEGYSVSREKKESFPLTVTSAQKNPTAFYLCASSIDSTRPETQYFGPGTRLLVL.

This chain links TRBV6-5 with TRBJ1-5, with TRBD1 matching over 11 bases. Germline loops: CDR1 MNHEY, CDR2 SVGAGI. The CDR3 covers 15 residues. Trimming took 6 bases from V and 6 from J; bases not matched to a gene: 7. The DNA of the CDR3 is TGTGCCAGCAGCGGACAGGGGGCAGGAGGTCAGCCCCAGCATTTT. Translating gives CASSGQGAGGQPQHF.

CDR3: CASSLDRVSPLHF. The CDR3 nucleotides are TGCGCCAGCAGCTTGGACAGGGTGTCACCCCTCCACTTT. The V gene is TRBV5-1, the J gene TRBJ1-6; the D gene is possibly TRBD1 (6 bases). Germline loops: CDR1 SGHRS, CDR2 YFSETQ. This CDR3 contains 13 residues. V lost 0 bases and J lost 10, with 8 bases in between.

This clone was seen a few times. DNA for the CDR3: TGTGCCAGCACAGCGACAGGGAGTCTGCGTGAAGCTTTCTTT. Protein product: CASTATGSLREAFF. This chain links TRBV6-5 with TRBJ1-1, with 7 bases lining up with TRBD1. CDR1 is MNHEY and CDR2 is SVGAGI in the germline V gene. The junction had 12 bases not matched to a gene; V was cut back by 7 bases and J by 7 bases. The CDR3 is 14 amino acids.